One sample yielded the 6 T cell receptor beta chains listed below, sequenced in a study of regulatory T cells in long-lasting Graves disease. Time point here: persistent/refractory GD, antithyroid drugs over 5 years with positive TRAb. Extracted PBMC RNA gave rise to the TCR library. Both iRepertoire HTBI primers and Arm-PCR of CDR3 regions were used to build the TCR beta libraries. Each CDR3 protein gets one entry after TCRdb re-called the multiplex PCR reads with MiXCR. This sample has around 510,000 distinct CDR3 sequences; around 21% occur once, and the top ten carry over 7.5%. The source material was peripheral blood mononuclear cells (PBMCs), sampled when the disease was refractory, from a patient treated with antithyroid drugs. The receptor source for this set is a female donor with Graves disease.

This clonotype was seen many times. The chain recombines TRBV28 with TRBJ1-6; D is undetermined. This CDR3 spans 11 amino acids. Germline CDR1 is MDHEN and CDR2 is SYDVKM. The V gene lost 4 bases and the J gene lost 11 bases, with 6 bases spanning the gap. CDR3 nucleotide sequence: TGTGCCAGCAGTTCCAGACCACCCCTCCACTTT. It is translated as CASSSRPPLHF.

This clonotype was observed at least ten times. J is TRBJ2-5 and V is TRBV28, with 8 bases fitting TRBD1. This CDR3 has 14 residues. The germline V gene has CDR1 MDHEN and CDR2 SYDVKM. With V trimmed by 5 bases and J by 5 bases, 7 bases remained unmatched. The CDR3 here is CASSRTGGTETQYF. CDR3 nucleotide sequence: TGTGCCAGCAGTCGAACAGGGGGTACGGAGACCCAGTACTTC.

This clonotype turned up a few times. V usage is TRBV4-1 and J usage is TRBJ1-2; D is perhaps TRBD1 (6 bases). This CDR3 region has 16 residues. The ends were cut back, 4 bases at V and 0 bases at J, with 15 bases in the middle. From germline, CDR1 is MGHRA and CDR2 YSYEKL. As DNA, the CDR3 is TGCGCCAGCAGCCCAGGGGCACAGTTATCTAACTATGGCTACACCTTC. Translation: CASSPGAQLSNYGYTF.

This clonotype was seen many times. The gene calls are TRBV2 and TRBJ1-1, with 10 positions matching TRBD1. The CDR3 covers 16 residues. Germline assignment: CDR1 SNHLY and CDR2 FYNNEI. The J segment lost 1 base and the V segment lost 6 bases, leaving 8 bases of the junction unmatched. CDR3 DNA: TGTGCCAGCAGACCCCGGGACAGGGGATGGAACACTGAAGCTTTCTTT. Its translation is CASRPRDRGWNTEAFF.

This clonotype was observed many times. V and J are TRBV28 and TRBJ1-1; D is undetermined. This CDR3 is 13 amino acids long. CDR1 MDHEN and CDR2 SYDVKM come from the germline V gene. The ends were cut back, 8 bases at V and 5 bases at J, with 15 bases in the middle. The CDR3 spells CASGVEVGTEAFF. CDR3 DNA: TGTGCCAGCGGCGTCGAGGTAGGGACTGAAGCTTTCTTT.

This clonotype has at least ten counts. In DNA form, the CDR3 reads TGCAGTGCGCTCAGGGGGACCGAGAGCTCCTACGAGCAGTACTTC. Amino acid sequence: CSALRGTESSYEQYF. V is TRBV20-1 and J is TRBJ2-7, with 7 bases matching TRBD1. The V gene end was trimmed by 6 bases and the J gene end by 0 bases; junction bases not matched to a gene: 11. The CDR3 has 15 residues. In germline, CDR1 is DFQATT, CDR2 SNEGSKA (reference sequence).